One sample yielded the 4 T cell receptor beta chains listed below, sequenced in a study of blood T cell repertoires in COVID-19. Using immunoSEQ multiplex PCR, the repertoire was profiled, and TCRdb retains in-frame clones only, with some absent. This sample yields around 230,000 clones, of which 85% to 90% are seen a single time; under 14% belongs to the top ten. Source material: peripheral blood. Receptor source: a man aged 50 or older with COVID-19, enrolled during active disease.

This chain links TRBV2 with TRBJ1-2, with D tentatively TRBD1 (6 bases). CDR1 SNHLY and CDR2 FYNNEI come from the germline V gene. The V end was cut by 6 bases, the J end by 8 bases, with 19 bases between. This CDR3 has 14 amino acids. CDR3 loop: CASRPRQDPRGYTF. In DNA form, the CDR3 reads TGTGCCAGCAGACCTAGACAGGATCCTCGCGGCTACACCTTC.

This clone was counted a single time. This chain links TRBV7-2 with TRBJ2-7, with 12 bases that match TRBD2. J gave up 2 bases and V 5 bases, and 1 base lay outside the gene matches. This CDR3 spans 14 amino acids. CDR1 and CDR2 (germline): SGHTA, FQGNSA. CDR3 protein: CASSRTSGAYEQYF. CDR3 in DNA: TGTGCCAGCAGCCGGACTAGCGGGGCCTACGAGCAGTACTTC.

This chain's CDR3 is CASSDLGSGQIYEQYF. DNA for the CDR3: TGTGCCAGCAGTGATTTAGGTAGCGGACAAATTTACGAGCAGTACTTC. The V and J genes are TRBV6-1 and TRBJ2-7; possible D gene TRBD2, 6 bases. Germline lookup yields CDR1 MNHNS and CDR2 SASEGT. This CDR3 comprises 16 residues. Trimming took 3 bases from V and 4 from J, leaving 19 bases between them.

The J gene is TRBJ1-3, the V gene TRBV12-3 or TRBV12-4; unclear D gene. The CDR3 has 13 amino acids. V was trimmed by 5 bases and J by 3 bases, leaving 8 bases between them. The CDR3 DNA reads as TGTGCCAGCAGTCTCCAGTTTGGAAACACCATATATTTT. The encoded protein is CASSLQFGNTIYF.